The 23 T cell receptor beta chains below all came from one sample that was sequenced in a study of T cell responses to AZD1222 COVID-19 vaccine. Profiled with immunoSEQ multiplex PCR; TCRdb holds only in-frame clones, not every one. The sample has 100,000 to 150,000 clones; approximately 87% are singletons. This specimen was peripheral blood, taken on day 0 of AZD1222 vaccination. These receptor sequences come from an adult in good health.

The rearrangement uses TRBV7-2 and TRBJ1-2; D might be TRBD1 (5 bases). Between the trimmed V and J ends, which lost 1 base and 2 bases, there was a span of 11 bases. Germline assignment: CDR1 SGHTA and CDR2 FQGNSA. The CDR3 is 15 amino acids. The CDR3 reads CASSLVPGANYGYTF. CDR3 nucleotides: TGTGCCAGCAGCTTAGTTCCTGGGGCGAACTATGGCTACACCTTC.

The J gene is TRBJ2-5, the V gene TRBV5-1; no clear D. The CDR3 has 15 amino acids. V dropped 4 bases and J dropped 0 bases, with 13 bases sitting between them. CDR1 and CDR2 from the germline V gene are SGHRS and YFSETQ. Written as DNA, the CDR3 is TGCGCCAGCAGCCCCGGACGGGTAGACCAAGAGACCCAGTACTTC. It translates to CASSPGRVDQETQYF.

V and J are TRBV5-1 and TRBJ2-7, with a possible D match to TRBD2 (6 bases). The germline gives CDR1 SGHRS, CDR2 YFSETQ. V was cut by 0 bases and J by 0 bases, with 13 bases left in between. CDR3 length: 16 residues. DNA for the CDR3: TGCGCCAGCAGCTTGGAGGCGGGAATGAGCTCCTACGAGCAGTACTTC. This sequence encodes CASSLEAGMSSYEQYF.

This chain uses TRBV30 with TRBJ2-1; tentatively, D is TRBD1 (6 bases). V was pared by 3 bases and J by 4 bases, with 19 bases between. The CDR3 totals 16 residues. From germline, CDR1 is GTSNPN and CDR2 SVGIG (reference sequence). The CDR3 loop reads CAWRLGPTGMYNEQFF. DNA of the CDR3: TGTGCCTGGAGACTGGGACCCACAGGGATGTACAATGAGCAGTTCTTC. The variable domain in full, completed from reference TRBV30 and TRBJ2-1, reads SQTIHQWPATLVQPVGSPLSLECTVEGTSNPNLYWYRQAAGRGLQLLFYSVGIGQISSEVPQNLSASRPQDRQFILSSKKLLLSDSGFYLCAWRLGPTGMYNEQFFGPGTRLTVL.

The V gene is TRBV19, the J gene TRBJ2-3, with 11 bases identical to TRBD1. This CDR3 comprises 16 residues. Germline CDR1 is LNHDA and CDR2 is SQIVND (reference sequence). V gave up 3 bases and J gave up 7 bases; unmatched junction bases: 9. The CDR3 here is CASSIRTGGVKNTQYF. CDR3 coding DNA: TGTGCCAGTAGTATTCGGACAGGGGGCGTTAAGAATACGCAGTATTTT.

The genes are TRBV30 and TRBJ1-1; 7 bases are shared with TRBD1. Germline assignment: CDR1 GTSNPN and CDR2 SVGIG (reference sequence). The CDR3 totals 18 residues. After removal of 0 bases from V and 1 base from J, the junction contained 14 bases not matched to a gene. CDR3 sequence (DNA): TGTGCCTGGAGTGTAAGTTTATGGGGACAGATAGCGAACACTGAAGCTTTCTTT. This sequence encodes CAWSVSLWGQIANTEAFF.

The rearrangement joins TRBV5-1 to TRBJ2-3, with D possibly being TRBD1 or TRBD2 (5 bases each). CDR3 length equals 18 residues. CDR1 is SGHRS, CDR2 YFSETQ, per germline. V shed 0 bases and J shed 3 bases, with 20 bases lying between them. DNA for the CDR3: TGCGCCAGCAGCTTGGCTATTAGTATGAGGGGATCGACAGATACGCAGTATTTT. This codes for CASSLAISMRGSTDTQYF.

The V gene is TRBV9, the J gene TRBJ1-2; 9 bases match TRBD1. CDR3 size: 17 residues. After removal of 0 bases from V and 6 bases from J, the junction contained 12 bases not matched to a gene. CDR1 and CDR2 (germline): SGDLS, YYNGEE. The CDR3 protein is CASSVEDGRGQGDGYTF. As DNA, the CDR3 is TGTGCCAGCAGCGTAGAAGATGGGAGGGGACAGGGCGATGGCTACACCTTC.

Worth noting for this clone: A junction end diverges from the germline sequence, so it may reflect a read error. The chain recombines TRBV6-1 with TRBJ2-5; unclear D gene. The CDR3 contains 16 residues. Germline V gene data show CDR1 as MNHNS and CDR2 as SASEGT. This CDR3 reads CASTERSGRIEKTQYF. The CDR3 DNA follows: TGTGCCAGCACTGAAAGGTCAGGACGGATCGAGAAGACCCAGTACTTC.

This clone was found once. This chain links TRBV5-1 with TRBJ2-7; TRBD2 aligns across 15 bases. The CDR3 is made up of 16 amino acids. Germline V lookup: CDR1 SGHRS, CDR2 YFSETQ. J gave up 4 bases and V 4 bases, and 6 bases lay outside the gene matches. The CDR3 DNA is TGCGCCAGCAGCGGGGGACTAGCGGGAGGAGGGTACGAGCAGTACTTC. Encoded protein: CASSGGLAGGGYEQYF.

The genes are TRBV4-3 and TRBJ2-3, with D possibly being TRBD1 or TRBD2 (5 bases each). CDR1 is LGHNA and CDR2 is YSLEER in the germline V gene. The CDR3 is 15 amino acids. V gave up 6 bases and J gave up 0 bases, with 13 bases separating them. CDR3 region: CASSPGTSSTDTQYF. The CDR3 region has the DNA TGCGCCAGCAGTCCTGGGACCTCTAGCACAGATACGCAGTATTTT.

This chain connects TRBV6-6 to TRBJ1-5, with TRBD1 matching over 7 bases. The germline V gene has CDR1 MNHNY and CDR2 SVGAGI (reference sequence). The CDR3 contains 14 residues. V shed 6 bases and J 2 bases; nucleotides not matched to a gene: 4. Here the CDR3 reads CASSQGDGNQPQHF. The CDR3 DNA follows: TGTGCCAGCAGCCAGGGGGATGGCAATCAGCCCCAGCATTTT.

The chain employs TRBV28 and TRBJ1-6, with 8 positions matching TRBD1. Germline trimming cut 6 bases from V and 10 bases from J; bases unmatched to any gene: 11. The CDR3 covers 15 residues. Germline CDR1 is MDHEN and CDR2 is SYDVKM. The CDR3 spells CASRRRQGSRSPLHF. Here the CDR3 DNA reads TGTGCCAGCAGGCGTAGACAGGGGAGTAGATCACCCCTCCACTTT.

This clone was seen just once. This chain links TRBV5-5 with TRBJ2-7; TRBD2 matches at 13 bases. This CDR3 has 15 residues. V lost 2 bases to trimming and J lost 4 bases; unmatched junction nucleotides: 3. Germline assignment: CDR1 SGHKS and CDR2 YYEKEE (reference sequence). The CDR3 nucleotides read TGTGCCAGCAGCTTTGGACTAGCGGGAGAATACGAGCAGTACTTC. Translated, it gives CASSFGLAGEYEQYF.

The chain is built from TRBV4-3 and TRBJ2-7, with 7 bases that match TRBD1. This CDR3 has 14 residues. Germline CDR1 reads LGHNA; CDR2 reads YSLEER. The V segment lost 2 bases and the J segment 1 base; nucleotides outside the gene matches: 2. CDR3 DNA: TGCGCCAGCAGCCAAAGACAGGGATCCTACGAGCAGTACTTC. This sequence encodes CASSQRQGSYEQYF.

This chain links TRBV2 with TRBJ1-3; TRBD1 is a possible D gene (5 bases). The CDR3 loop spans 15 amino acids. CDR1 and CDR2 (germline): SNHLY, FYNNEI. Between the trimmed V and J ends, which lost 7 bases and 0 bases, there was a span of 13 bases. CDR3 nucleotide sequence: TGTGCCAGCACCACTCAGGGACCCTCTGGAAACACCATATATTTT. It codes for CASTTQGPSGNTIYF.

J is TRBJ2-1 and V is TRBV3-1 (or the pseudogene TRBV3-2); D possibly corresponds to TRBD2 (6 bases). This CDR3 is 14 amino acids long. Germline CDR1 reads LGHDT; CDR2 reads YNNKEL (reference sequence). With 1 base removed from V and 8 bases from J, the gap between germline ends came to 12 bases. The CDR3 DNA sequence: TGTGCCAGCAGCCAAGGCCTCTGGGGGGATGAGCAGTTCTTC. Translated: CASSQGLWGDEQFF.

The rearrangement uses TRBV29-1 and TRBJ2-7, with D perhaps TRBD1 (5 bases). This CDR3 contains 11 residues. V shed 3 bases and J shed 10 bases, with 13 bases lying between them. Germline CDR1 SQVTM, CDR2 ANQGSEA. Written as DNA, the CDR3 is TGCAGCGTTGACTCCGGCAGGGTCCAGTACTTC. Translated: CSVDSGRVQYF.

The chain couples TRBV7-2 to TRBJ2-3; D unresolved. Germline V CDR1 and CDR2: SGHTA, FQGNSA. This CDR3 is built from 13 residues. V was pared by 6 bases and J by 4 bases, with 11 bases between. The CDR3 DNA is TGTGCCAGCAGGGGCTTAGGCTCAGATACGCAGTATTTT. Protein: CASRGLGSDTQYF.

This clone is a singleton in its sample. The rearrangement joins TRBV7-2 to TRBJ2-7; no clear D gene. Germline V gives CDR1 SGHTA, CDR2 FQGNSA. Trimming left V 3 bases short and J 5 bases short, with 11 bases between. This CDR3 spans 13 amino acids. The CDR3 bases are TGTGCCAGCAGCTTCGTCCCTCTCGACGAGCAGTACTTC. It translates to CASSFVPLDEQYF.

This clone was picked up one time. The V call is TRBV27, the J call TRBJ2-2; the D is unclear. The CDR3 loop spans 17 amino acids. V was shortened by 0 bases and J by 4 bases, with 15 bases between the two germline ends. Germline V CDR1 and CDR2: MNHEY, SMNVEV (reference sequence). CDR3 DNA sequence: TGTGCCAGCAGTTTATCCGGTGGCAGGTCGGCCACCGGGGAGCTGTTTTTT. It specifies CASSLSGGRSATGELFF.

The CDR3 loop reads CASSQTTGVYGYTF. DNA of the CDR3: TGTGCCAGCAGTCAGACGACAGGGGTCTATGGCTACACCTTC. The chain has TRBV6-2 or TRBV6-3 and TRBJ1-2; 8 bases line up with TRBD1. The CDR3 sequence is 14 residues long. V lost 5 bases to trimming and J lost 4 bases; unmatched junction nucleotides: 6. Per germline, CDR1 MNHEY and CDR2 SVGEGT.

V usage is TRBV9 and J usage is TRBJ2-1; D tentatively fits TRBD1 or TRBD2 (5 bases each). The CDR3 spans 16 residues. The germline V gene encodes CDR1 SGDLS and CDR2 YYNGEE. The germline V and J ends were trimmed by 4 bases and 5 bases, with 19 bases remaining between them. The CDR3 DNA reads TGTGCCAGCAGCCCCCTCCCCAGTAGGGGACACAATGAGCAGTTCTTC. Protein sequence: CASSPLPSRGHNEQFF.